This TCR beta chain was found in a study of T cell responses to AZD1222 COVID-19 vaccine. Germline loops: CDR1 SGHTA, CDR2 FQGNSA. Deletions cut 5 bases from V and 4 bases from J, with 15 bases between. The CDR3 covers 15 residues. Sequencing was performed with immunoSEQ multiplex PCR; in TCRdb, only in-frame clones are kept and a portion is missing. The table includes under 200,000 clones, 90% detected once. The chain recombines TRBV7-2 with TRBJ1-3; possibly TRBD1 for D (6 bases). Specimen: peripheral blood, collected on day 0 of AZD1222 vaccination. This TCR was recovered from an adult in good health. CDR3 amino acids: CASSPNRVSGNTIYF. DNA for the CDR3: TGTGCCAGCAGCCCCAACAGGGTGTCCGGAAACACCATATATTTT.